This T cell receptor (beta chain) originates from a study of OX40 agonist ivuxolimab in advanced cancers. Deletions cut 2 bases from V and 2 bases from J, with 12 bases between. This CDR3 comprises 15 residues. In germline, CDR1 is LNHDA, CDR2 SQIVND (reference sequence). Some clones are missing from TCRdb's copy, which holds only in-frame ones; the method was immunoSEQ multiplex PCR. This sample has 53,000 or so clones, with 70% to 85% found just once. This specimen was CD4+ or CD8+ T cells sorted from blood, taken in a trial of the OX40 agonist ivuxolimab. The source is an adult with an advanced solid tumor such as melanoma, head and neck, liver or kidney cancer. The chain has TRBV19 and TRBJ1-2; no definite D call. Here the CDR3 DNA reads TGTGCCAGTAGTATAAGTGGCTCGGGCAACTATGGCTACACCTTC. This codes for CASSISGSGNYGYTF.